Listed below are T cell receptor beta chains from one sample, sequenced in a study of CD4 T cells in relation to SARS-CoV-2 and coronaviruses. Data came from immunoSEQ multiplex PCR; TCRdb stores just in-frame clones and leaves some out. The sample records just under 30,000 clones, about 78% being singletons. No antigen has been assigned to these receptors. The sample taken for sequencing was CD4+ T cells from PBMCs, cultured in vitro. The receptors come from a human donor in good health. CDR3s leave out the opening cysteine and the closing phenylalanine or tryptophan. Fields, in order: J gene, V gene, CDR3 protein.

TRBJ2-7	TRBV27	ASSALLDGASNEQY
TRBJ2-7	TRBV11-2	ASSFAGRYEQY
TRBJ2-1	TRBV14	ASSQDWGANEQF
TRBJ2-7	TRBV7-3	ASSPTPGGLYEQY
TRBJ2-2	TRBV10-1	ASSDFGTGPTGELF
TRBJ1-1	TRBV3-1/TRBV3-2	ASSQARGEGEAF
TRBJ1-2	TRBV19	ASTTGAGWGYGYT
TRBJ2-3	TRBV7-8	ASSFDRYTDTQY
TRBJ2-2	TRBV2	ASTVGSLTGELF
TRBJ1-6	TRBV27	ASSLSQLGNSPLH
TRBJ2-3	TRBV7-2	ASSLATDRFGTDTQY
TRBJ2-3	TRBV7-3	ASSSPGVDTQY
TRBJ2-2	TRBV6-5	ASTGTGTNTGELF
TRBJ2-5	TRBV19	ASRDRGLYQETQY
TRBJ2-3	TRBV6-6	ASSYSVSTDTQY
TRBJ1-2	TRBV5-1	ASSLGQGAHGYT